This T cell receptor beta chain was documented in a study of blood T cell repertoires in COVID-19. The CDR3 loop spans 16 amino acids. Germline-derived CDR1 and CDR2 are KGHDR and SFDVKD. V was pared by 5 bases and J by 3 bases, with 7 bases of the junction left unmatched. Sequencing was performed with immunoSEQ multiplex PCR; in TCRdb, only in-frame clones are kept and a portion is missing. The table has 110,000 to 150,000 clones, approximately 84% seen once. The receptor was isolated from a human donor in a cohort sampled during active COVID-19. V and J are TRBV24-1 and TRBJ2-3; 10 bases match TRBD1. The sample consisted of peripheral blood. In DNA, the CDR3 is TGTGCCACCAGTGCCTCCGGGACAGGGGTAACAGATACGCAGTATTTT. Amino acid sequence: CATSASGTGVTDTQYF.